The rows below give T cell receptor beta chains drawn from one sample of a study of PD-L1 blockade in urothelial cancer. Profiled with immunoSEQ multiplex PCR; TCRdb holds only in-frame clones, not every one. The data hold more than 85,000 clones, with roughly nine tenths observed a single time. This specimen consisted of PBMCs, obtained around atezolizumab (anti-PD-L1) treatment. The receptors derive from a woman older than 75 with urothelial cancer. Each CDR3 is given with its conserved first and last residue. D genes are given only for firm matches. Rows may omit the clone size; those that give it use once, few, many or a size class.

v_call	clone_size	d_call	j_call	cdr3_nt	cdr3_aa
TRBV2	NA	NA	TRBJ2-1	TGTGCCAGCAGTAATCGAGATGAGCAGTTCTTC	CASSNRDEQFF
TRBV28	NA	NA	TRBJ1-1	TGTGCCACCGAAACACTCAGGACTGAAGCTTTCTTT	CATETLRTEAFF
TRBV18	NA	NA	TRBJ2-5	TGTGCCAGCTCACCGCCTCAAACAGGGATCCAAGAGACCCAGTACTTC	CASSPPQTGIQETQYF
TRBV2	NA	TRBD1	TRBJ1-3	TGTGCCAGCAGTGAAGTCGGGACAGCCTATTACACCATATATTTT	CASSEVGTAYYTIYF
TRBV19	few	NA	TRBJ1-1	TGTGCCAGTAATCCGTTTGGCTTGAACACTGAAGCTTTCTTT	CASNPFGLNTEAFF
TRBV18	NA	TRBD2	TRBJ2-7	TGTGCCAGCTCGCTAGCGGGGACGTACGAGCAGTACTTC	CASSLAGTYEQYF
TRBV30	NA	TRBD1	TRBJ1-2	TGTGCCTGGGCACAGGGGGGGGGCTACACCTTC	CAWAQGGGYTF
TRBV19	once	NA	TRBJ2-7	TGTGCCAGTAGTATCGCCAAAGGGGACTACGAGCAGTACTTC	CASSIAKGDYEQYF
TRBV2	NA	NA	TRBJ1-2	TGTGCCAGCAAGGCAGGGCCCACTAACTATGGCTACACCTTC	CASKAGPTNYGYTF
TRBV11-2	NA	TRBD2	TRBJ2-7	TGTGCCAGCAAACGCGGGACTAGCGGTTACGAGCAGTACTTC	CASKRGTSGYEQYF
TRBV2	NA	TRBD2	TRBJ2-1	TGTGCCAGCAGAGAAGCTAGCGGGGAATTCTATGAGCAGTTCTTC	CASREASGEFYEQFF
TRBV9	NA	TRBD1	TRBJ1-4	TGTGCCAGCAGCGTAGGGGGACAGCCCTCGGAAAAACTGTTTTTT	CASSVGGQPSEKLFF
TRBV18	NA	TRBD1	TRBJ2-7	TGTGCCAGCTCTTCAAGGGGGCTTGTGTACGAGCAGTACTTC	CASSSRGLVYEQYF
TRBV28	NA	TRBD1	TRBJ1-2	TGTGCCAGCAGCCCAGGGGGCGCTAAGGAATATGGCTACACCTTC	CASSPGGAKEYGYTF
TRBV15	NA	TRBD1	TRBJ1-1	TGTGCCACCAGCAGGGCTAGGGACAGGGAAGCTTTCTTT	CATSRARDREAFF
TRBV11-2	NA	NA	TRBJ2-7	TGTGCCAGCAGCTTAGGCCAGGTGACCTACGAGCAGTACTTC	CASSLGQVTYEQYF
TRBV29-1	NA	TRBD2	TRBJ2-7	TGCAGCACTTCGGGGGGAGAGACCTACGAGCAGTACTTC	CSTSGGETYEQYF
TRBV5-4	NA	TRBD2	TRBJ2-7	TGTGCCAGCAGCCGAAAAAGACTAGCGGGAGTACCCCCTTCCTACGAGCAGTACTTC	CASSRKRLAGVPPSYEQYF
TRBV6-6	once	NA	TRBJ2-7	TGTGCCAGCAGTCTTCACAGCTACGAGCAGTACTTC	CASSLHSYEQYF
TRBV19	NA	TRBD2	TRBJ2-1	TGTGCCAGTAGTATGGGACTACGGGGTGAGCAGTTCTTC	CASSMGLRGEQFF
TRBV2	few	NA	TRBJ1-3	TGTGCCAGCAGCGGACTGAGTGGAAACACCATATATTTT	CASSGLSGNTIYF
TRBV2	NA	NA	TRBJ2-2	TGTGCCAGCAGGCTGTATGAGGGCTATAGCGGGGAGCTGTTTTTT	CASRLYEGYSGELFF
TRBV9	NA	TRBD2	TRBJ2-1	TGTGCCAGCAGCTCTAGCGGGAGGAGTAGCGGGAGCGATGAGCAGTTCTTC	CASSSSGRSSGSDEQFF
TRBV21-1	once	NA	TRBJ2-1	TGTGCCAGCAGCATACGTGAGGCGGGAGGGCCGAGTGAGCAGTTCTTC	CASSIREAGGPSEQFF
TRBV15	NA	TRBD2	TRBJ2-1	TGTGCCACCAGCAGAGGGGGGTTTGGGACTAGCGGGAGGGCCGGCAATGAGCAGTTCTTC	CATSRGGFGTSGRAGNEQFF
TRBV5-1	NA	TRBD2	TRBJ2-7	TGCGCCAGCAGCTTGTTTTTGCGGGAGGGGGGTCATTACGAGCAGTACTTC	CASSLFLREGGHYEQYF
TRBV7-2	NA	TRBD2	TRBJ2-7	TGTGCCAGCAGCACCGGACTAGTCTCCTACGAGCAGTACTTC	CASSTGLVSYEQYF
TRBV5-1	NA	TRBD2	TRBJ2-1	TGCGCCAGCAGCTTGGAATTAGCGGGAGTATATGAGCAGTTCTTC	CASSLELAGVYEQFF
TRBV11-3	NA	NA	TRBJ2-5	TGTGCCAGCAGCTTGGAATTCGGGGAGACCCAGTACTTC	CASSLEFGETQYF
TRBV27	NA	TRBD1	TRBJ1-1	TGTGCCAGCAGTTTATCGGGACAGGGAATAGCTTTCTTT	CASSLSGQGIAFF
TRBV19	NA	NA	TRBJ1-5	TGTGCCAGTAGTATTGAGGGAGATCAGCCCCAGCATTTT	CASSIEGDQPQHF
TRBV11-2	NA	NA	TRBJ1-5	TGTGCCAGCAGCTTAGGCATGTCGGGCAATCAGCCCCAGCATTTT	CASSLGMSGNQPQHF
TRBV4-1	NA	NA	TRBJ1-2	TGCGCCAGCAGCCACTTGAGGTCAGGGCTTGGCTACACCTTC	CASSHLRSGLGYTF
TRBV7-8	few	NA	TRBJ1-3	TGTGCCAGCAGCTTCCAGGGTGGAAACACCATATATTTT	CASSFQGGNTIYF
TRBV28	NA	TRBD1	TRBJ1-1	TGTGCCAGCAGTTCCAGGGGGCACGTCGCTGAAGCTTTCTTT	CASSSRGHVAEAFF
TRBV7-2	few	NA	TRBJ1-5	TGTGCCAGCAGCTCCACAGGCAATCAGCCCCAGCATTTT	CASSSTGNQPQHF
TRBV7-3	NA	TRBD2	TRBJ2-1	TGTGCCAGCATGCTGACTAGCGGGAGGTATGAGCAGTTCTTC	CASMLTSGRYEQFF
TRBV29-1	NA	NA	TRBJ1-1	TGCAGCCACCGGGGGGATTCGAACACTGAAGCTTTCTTT	CSHRGDSNTEAFF
TRBV7-7	NA	NA	TRBJ2-7	TGTGCCAGCAGCTACGAACCTAGTTACGAGCAGTACTTC	CASSYEPSYEQYF
TRBV6-1	few	TRBD1	TRBJ1-5	TGTGCCAGCAGCGAGGGGACAGGGGGTCAGCCCCAGCATTTT	CASSEGTGGQPQHF
TRBV27	NA	TRBD2	TRBJ2-5	TGTGCCAGCAGTTTATCGGGACTAGCGGAAGAGACCCAGTACTTC	CASSLSGLAEETQYF
TRBV2	few	TRBD1	TRBJ1-4	TGTGCCAGCAGCCTACAGGGGGCTGTAGAGGAAAAACTGTTTTTT	CASSLQGAVEEKLFF
TRBV30	NA	NA	TRBJ1-1	TGTGCCTGGAGGTTCCCCGTCGGGGGGATGTTTATGGGGAACACTGAAGCTTTCTTT	CAWRFPVGGMFMGNTEAFF
TRBV5-1	NA	NA	TRBJ1-2	TGCGCCAGCAGCTTAACGGCTAACTATGGCTACACCTTC	CASSLTANYGYTF
TRBV27	NA	NA	TRBJ2-3	TGTGCCAGCCGCAGAGGGCGGGTAGTCTTCAGCACAGATACGCAGTATTTT	CASRRGRVVFSTDTQYF
TRBV27	NA	NA	TRBJ2-7	TGTGCCAGCCCGCGGGGGCTCGAGCAGTACTTC	CASPRGLEQYF